This T cell receptor beta chain stems from a study of blood T cell repertoires in COVID-19. Whole-study context: T cells, B-cell-depleted T cells, or PBMCs supplied cDNA or gDNA.

Clones were sequenced by immunoSEQ multiplex PCR, and TCRdb holds only the in-frame ones, with some missing. The sample yields about 190,000 clones, around nine tenths seen once. V was shortened by 5 bases and J by 2 bases, with 16 bases between the two germline ends. The V gene's germline CDR1 is SGHVS and CDR2 FNYEAQ. CDR3 length equals 15 residues. J is TRBJ2-7 and V is TRBV7-6; perhaps TRBD2 as D (6 bases). The sequence was obtained from a middle-aged woman who had recovered from COVID-19. Specimen: peripheral blood. The CDR3 loop is CASSPGTQSAYEQYF. CDR3 coding DNA: TGTGCCAGCAGCCCGGGGACTCAGTCGGCCTACGAGCAGTACTTC.